These 14 T cell receptor beta chains were sequenced from one sample in a study of blood T cell repertoires in COVID-19. Using immunoSEQ multiplex PCR, the repertoire was profiled, and TCRdb retains in-frame clones only, with some absent. The sample includes tens of thousands of clones, 88% seen only once; the top ten take approximately 4.6%. Sequencing was performed on peripheral blood. These receptors all stem from a human donor in a cohort sampled during active COVID-19.

This clone was counted only a few times. The chain couples TRBV19 to TRBJ2-1, with D uncertain. Looked up from germline, CDR1 is LNHDA and CDR2 is SQIVND (reference sequence). The V end was cut by 3 bases, the J end by 3 bases, with 9 bases between. CDR3 length: 14 amino acids. The CDR3 protein is CASSMASGYNEQFF. In DNA, the CDR3 is TGTGCCAGTAGTATGGCCTCGGGCTACAATGAGCAGTTCTTC.

The CDR3 region has the DNA TGTGCCAGCAGTTACCTGACTAGTGTCCCTTTCGGTGAGCAGTTCTTC. Translating gives CASSYLTSVPFGEQFF. The chain uses TRBV6-6 and TRBJ2-1; perhaps TRBD2 as D (6 bases). Germline CDR1 MNHNY, CDR2 SVGAGI (reference sequence). CDR3 length: 16 residues. V lost 2 bases to trimming and J lost 9 bases, with 20 bases between them.

CDR3 sequence reads: CASSLAASGSTDTQYF. The DNA of the CDR3 is TGCGCCAGCAGCTTGGCTGCTAGCGGGAGTACAGATACGCAGTATTTT. The rearrangement joins TRBV5-1 to TRBJ2-3, with 10 bases matching TRBD2. This CDR3 has 16 amino acids. In germline, CDR1 is SGHRS, CDR2 YFSETQ. The J segment lost 3 bases and the V segment lost 0 bases, leaving 4 bases of the junction unmatched.

The chain has TRBV15 and TRBJ1-4; D is unclear. This CDR3 has 16 amino acids. The V end lost 6 bases, the J end lost 0 bases, and 14 bases lay between the germline ends. The germline CDR1 and CDR2 sequences are LNHNV and YYDKDF (reference sequence). The CDR3 DNA is TGTGCCACCAGGCGGGGAGAACCTGCAACTAATGAAAAACTGTTTTTT. Protein sequence: CATRRGEPATNEKLFF.

The chain links TRBV6-4 to TRBJ2-1, with 14 bases fitting TRBD2. V gave up 6 bases and J gave up 9 bases; unmatched junction bases: 7. This CDR3 is 15 amino acids long. CDR1 is MRHNA and CDR2 is SNTAGT in the germline V gene. CDR3 coding DNA: TGTGCCAGCAGCTATGGGACTAGCGGGAGAGGTGAGCAGTTCTTC. This codes for CASSYGTSGRGEQFF.

The chain employs TRBV7-6 and TRBJ2-3, with D hard to call. This CDR3 is built from 14 residues. Germline lookup yields CDR1 SGHVS and CDR2 FNYEAQ. The ends were cut back, 3 bases at V and 0 bases at J, with 7 bases in the middle. The CDR3 bases are TGTGCCAGCAGCTTCGAGACTAGCACAGATACGCAGTATTTT. This translates into CASSFETSTDTQYF.

The genes are TRBV28 and TRBJ1-1, with 7 bases matching TRBD1. The junction had 4 bases not matched to a gene; V was cut back by 6 bases and J by 0 bases. The CDR3 extends over 14 amino acids. CDR1 and CDR2 (germline): MDHEN, SYDVKM. The CDR3 loop is CASSIRGLNTEAFF. The CDR3 coding sequence is TGTGCCAGCAGCATCAGGGGGTTGAACACTGAAGCTTTCTTT.

This clone was seen a few times. The V gene is TRBV3-1 (or the pseudogene TRBV3-2), the J gene TRBJ1-1; D uncertain. Germline loops: CDR1 LGHDT, CDR2 YNNKEL (reference sequence). This CDR3 spans 12 amino acids. The V gene lost 4 bases and the J gene lost 4 bases, with 7 bases spanning the gap. The CDR3 region has the DNA TGTGCCAGCAGCCTCACGGTCACTGAAGCTTTCTTT. Its translation: CASSLTVTEAFF.

This clone was seen only a few times. The chain recombines TRBV6-5 with TRBJ1-6; 7 bases align to TRBD1. J lost 5 bases, V lost 7 bases, and 2 bases had no gene match. Germline CDR1 reads MNHEY; CDR2 reads SVGAGI. The CDR3 is made up of 13 amino acids. CDR3 sequence (DNA): TGTGCCAGCATCGGACAGGATAATTCACCCCTCCACTTT. Its translation is CASIGQDNSPLHF.

The chain combines TRBV2 with TRBJ1-6; the D gene is possibly TRBD1 (5 bases). CDR3 length equals 12 residues. V shed 9 bases and J shed 10 bases, with 13 bases lying between them. The germline gives CDR1 SNHLY, CDR2 FYNNEI. CDR3: CARGNRGSPLHF. Here the CDR3 DNA reads TGTGCCAGGGGAAACCGGGGGTCACCCCTCCACTTT.

Only one count was recorded for this clone. The chain is built from TRBV5-4 and TRBJ2-5; 13 positions match TRBD2. The CDR3 has 18 amino acids. Unmatched junction bases numbered 10, after V lost 0 bases and J lost 5 bases. CDR1 is SGHNT and CDR2 is YYREEE in the germline V gene (reference sequence). The CDR3 coding sequence is TGTGCCAGCAGCTTGGCCCCCGGGACTAGCGGGGATGTGGAGACCCAGTACTTC. Translation: CASSLAPGTSGDVETQYF.

This chain uses TRBV3-1 (or the pseudogene TRBV3-2) with TRBJ2-1, with TRBD2 matching over 8 bases. Germline V gives CDR1 LGHDT, CDR2 YNNKEL (reference sequence). This CDR3 region has 13 residues. The J segment lost 8 bases and the V segment lost 1 base, leaving 1 base of the junction unmatched. The chain's CDR3 is CASSQATSDEQFF. The CDR3 nucleotides read TGTGCCAGCAGCCAAGCGACTAGCGATGAGCAGTTCTTC.

DNA of the CDR3: TGTGCCAGCAGAGGGACAGCAAGCACAGATACGCAGTATTTT. Its protein product is CASRGTASTDTQYF. V gene TRBV6-5 combines with J gene TRBJ2-3; 7 bases match TRBD1. This CDR3 comprises 14 residues. The junction had 3 bases not matched to a gene; V was cut back by 6 bases and J by 0 bases. The V gene's germline CDR1 is MNHEY and CDR2 SVGAGI.

The chain couples TRBV3-1 (or the pseudogene TRBV3-2) to TRBJ1-2; unclear D gene. The CDR3 sequence is 15 residues long. Trimming shortened V by 4 bases and J by 6 bases, and 18 bases separated the two germline ends. Germline V CDR1 and CDR2: LGHDT, YNNKEL (reference sequence). CDR3 sequence (DNA): TGTGCCAGCAGCCCTAGGTGGAGGGCGTTGGATGGCTACACCTTC. Protein product: CASSPRWRALDGYTF.